There are many counts of the clone carrying this T cell receptor (beta chain). Its cognate antigen is unknown. This sample is drawn from a study of T cell repertoires in cytomegalovirus infection. At the level of the study: Both a matching HLA type and CMV infection were indicated by public TCR beta signatures. Findings of the study overall: Adding up the frequency of public TCR beta families identified people who carried CMV plus the relevant HLA. The ex vivo response was dominated by HLA-C-restricted CMV-specific TCR beta clonotypes.

One entry per CDR3 protein results from TCRdb running MiXCR on the reads. Among 450,000 to 600,000 distinct CDR3 sequences listed, about 11% were seen once. The V end lost 2 bases, the J end lost 6 bases, and 17 bases lay between the germline ends. Germline V gives CDR1 SGHAT, CDR2 FQNNGV. The CDR3 is 16 amino acids. The chain combines TRBV11-2 with TRBJ1-3; no reliable D call. This clonotype was sampled from a human donor in good health (CMV status not recorded). Some clones in this sample may be carry-over from other donors' samples. Sample: PBMCs. The CDR3 DNA is TGTGCCAGCAGCTTATGGGCCCCTACAGAGCTAAACACCATATATTTT. Amino acids: CASSLWAPTELNTIYF.